The rows below give T cell receptor beta chains drawn from one sample of a study of cytomegalovirus exposure and HLA in healthy donors. Sequencing was performed with immunoSEQ multiplex PCR; in TCRdb, only in-frame clones are kept and a portion is missing. This table holds approximately 220,000 clones, about 79% found once. Sequencing was carried out using PBMCs. The origin of the receptors is a male donor in good health and CMV-seronegative. The CDR3 runs from the conserved cysteine through the conserved F or W. A D gene is named only where the DNA matches it firmly. The size of a clone is reported for some rows only, either as once, few or many, or as a class for expanded clones.

TRBJ1-1 TRBV21-1 - - 11 TGTGCCAGCAGCCGGACAGGGAGGGCTTTCTTT CASSRTGRAFF
TRBJ2-7 TRBV2 - TRBD1 15 TGTGCCAGCAGCGCCCGGGACAGGGGGTCTCGCGAGCAGTACTTC CASSARDRGSREQYF
TRBJ2-7 TRBV11-3 few TRBD1 14 TGTGCCAGCAGCCCGTTGACAGGGTCCTACGAGCAGTACTTC CASSPLTGSYEQYF
TRBJ1-3 TRBV2 - - 14 TGTGCCAGCAGAGGGAGCTACTCTGGAAACACCATATATTTT CASRGSYSGNTIYF
TRBJ1-1 TRBV4-2 - - 14 TGTGCCAGCAGCCAAGGACAGTTGAACACTGAAGCTTTCTTT CASSQGQLNTEAFF
TRBJ2-1 TRBV7-2 - TRBD2 16 TGTGCCAGCAGCTTAGAGGGCGGGGGGGCCAGAAATGAGCAGTTCTTC CASSLEGGGARNEQFF
TRBJ2-7 TRBV29-1 few TRBD1 14 TGCAGCGTTGAAAACTGGACAGGGAGCAACGAGCAGTACTTC CSVENWTGSNEQYF
TRBJ2-3 TRBV30 - TRBD1 14 TGTGCCTGGAAGCTAGGACAGGTCGGAGATACGCAGTATTTT CAWKLGQVGDTQYF
TRBJ1-2 TRBV7-6 - TRBD1 13 TGTGCCAGCAGCTTAGGACAGGGCCATGGCTACACCTTC CASSLGQGHGYTF
TRBJ1-1 TRBV6-5 - - 16 TGTGCCAGCAGTTACTTACCTGGACAGAAGAACACTGAAGCTTTCTTT CASSYLPGQKNTEAFF
TRBJ2-7 TRBV15 once - 14 TGTGCCACCAGCAGAGGCGGCCCGCGCTACGAGCAGTACTTC CATSRGGPRYEQYF
TRBJ1-1 TRBV21-1 - - 14 TGTGCCAGCAGCAATAACGGAGAGAACACTGAAGCTTTCTTT CASSNNGENTEAFF
TRBJ2-3 TRBV30 - TRBD2 15 TGTGCCTGGAGTCATACTAGCGGTCCAACAGATACGCAGTATTTT CAWSHTSGPTDTQYF
TRBJ1-2 TRBV6-4 - - 13 TGTGCCAGCAGACCCACCAAGGAGTATGGCTACACCTTC CASRPTKEYGYTF
TRBJ2-3 TRBV4-2 - TRBD2 18 TGTGCCAGCAGCCAACCAGTCATAGAGGGAGGGGGCACAGATACGCAGTATTTT CASSQPVIEGGGTDTQYF
TRBJ2-7 TRBV6-1 once - 14 TGTGCCAGCAGTCTTGGGCAGAGCCACTACGAGCAGTACTTC CASSLGQSHYEQYF
TRBJ1-1 TRBV5-1 - - 13 TGCGCCAGCAGCTTGGCGAGCAACACTGAAGCTTTCTTT CASSLASNTEAFF
TRBJ2-7 TRBV11-3 once - 13 TGTGCCAGCAGCTTTGAAGAAAGAGGCGAGCAGTACTTC CASSFEERGEQYF
TRBJ2-7 TRBV4-2 once TRBD1 13 TGTGCCAGCAGCCAAGACAGGGGGCGCGAGCAGTACTTC CASSQDRGREQYF
TRBJ2-1 TRBV7-3 - TRBD2 15 TGTGCCAGCAGCTCGGGCGGGGGGTACTACAATGAGCAGTTCTTC CASSSGGGYYNEQFF
TRBJ2-1 TRBV9 - TRBD2 15 TGTGCCAGCAGCCCGAGCGGGGGGGCTTACAATGAGCAGTTCTTC CASSPSGGAYNEQFF
TRBJ2-7 TRBV25-1 - TRBD1 14 TGTGCCAGCAAAGGGACAGGGGCCGCCTACGAGCAGTACTTC CASKGTGAAYEQYF
TRBJ2-7 TRBV11-2 - TRBD1 16 TGTGCCAGCAGCTTAGATCCCGGGACAGCAACCTACGAGCAGTACTTC CASSLDPGTATYEQYF
TRBJ2-7 TRBV27 - - 14 TGTGCCAGCAGTGGAAAGGGGCGACTCTACGAGCAGTACTTC CASSGKGRLYEQYF
TRBJ2-7 TRBV5-8 - - 13 TGTGCCAGCAGCTTGTCAGGGGTCTACGAGCAGTACTTC CASSLSGVYEQYF